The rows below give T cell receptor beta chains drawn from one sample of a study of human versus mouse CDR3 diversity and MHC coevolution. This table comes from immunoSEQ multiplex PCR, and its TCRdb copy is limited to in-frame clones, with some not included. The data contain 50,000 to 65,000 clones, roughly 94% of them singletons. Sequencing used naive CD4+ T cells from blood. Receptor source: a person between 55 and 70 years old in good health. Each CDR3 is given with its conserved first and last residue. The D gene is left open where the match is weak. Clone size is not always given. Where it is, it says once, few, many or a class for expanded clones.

CASSLDTNGYTF	TGCGCCAGCAGCTTGGACACCAATGGCTACACCTTC	TRBV5-1	NA	NA	TRBJ1-2
CASSPPVQTSSEQFF	TGTGCCAGCTCACCACCCGTCCAGACTAGCAGTGAGCAGTTCTTC	TRBV18	TRBD2	NA	TRBJ2-1
CASSLGAQPQHF	TGTGCCAGCAGCTTAGGGGCCCAGCCCCAGCATTTT	TRBV5-6	NA	NA	TRBJ1-5
CASSRPRRDPSSGNTIYF	TGTGCCAGTAGTCGCCCCAGGCGGGACCCGAGCTCTGGAAACACCATATATTTT	TRBV19	NA	NA	TRBJ1-3
CSVEGAYGYTF	TGCAGCGTTGAGGGGGCTTATGGCTACACCTTC	TRBV29-1	NA	NA	TRBJ1-2
CASSPQASQPQHF	TGTGCCAGCAGCCCCCAGGCCAGTCAGCCCCAGCATTTT	TRBV7-3	NA	NA	TRBJ1-5
CASSLTPGSQETQYF	TGTGCCAGCAGCCTAACCCCCGGGAGTCAGGAGACCCAGTACTTC	TRBV7-3	NA	NA	TRBJ2-5
CASSLVLAGALGELFF	TGTGCCAGCAGCTTAGTGTTAGCGGGAGCCCTCGGGGAGCTGTTTTTT	TRBV7-2	TRBD2	NA	TRBJ2-2
CASSQRDRGITEAFF	TGTGCCAGCAGCCAGAGGGACAGGGGGATCACTGAAGCTTTCTTT	TRBV7-9	TRBD1	once	TRBJ1-1
CASSEPLVVGGRYGYTF	TGTGCCAGCAGTGAACCTCTTGTTGTTGGGGGCCGCTATGGCTACACCTTC	TRBV6-1	NA	NA	TRBJ1-2
CASSLNGVTEAFF	TGTGCCAGCAGCTTGAACGGGGTCACTGAAGCTTTCTTT	TRBV5-5	NA	few	TRBJ1-1
CASSLAKTGGIETQYF	TGTGCCAGCAGCTTAGCAAAGACAGGGGGCATAGAGACCCAGTACTTC	TRBV7-9	TRBD1	once	TRBJ2-5
CASSSSADTQYF	TGTGCCAGCAGCTCGTCGGCAGATACGCAGTATTTT	TRBV11-2	NA	NA	TRBJ2-3
CASSQSAPQGAKNIQYF	TGTGCCAGCAGCCAGAGTGCCCCACAGGGGGCCAAAAACATTCAGTACTTC	TRBV5-4	TRBD1	NA	TRBJ2-4
CASSLGSGTGYEQYF	TGCGCCAGCAGCTTGGGTAGCGGGACAGGGTACGAGCAGTACTTC	TRBV5-1	NA	NA	TRBJ2-7
CASSRGTGRVGELFF	TGTGCCAGCAGCCGAGGCACAGGCCGAGTCGGGGAGCTGTTTTTT	TRBV5-8	NA	NA	TRBJ2-2
CASSLTIAGGSYNEQFF	TGCGCCAGCAGCTTGACCATAGCGGGGGGCTCCTACAATGAGCAGTTCTTC	TRBV5-1	TRBD2	NA	TRBJ2-1
CAISESGGLYEQYF	TGTGCCATCAGTGAGTCGGGGGGGTTGTACGAGCAGTACTTC	TRBV10-3	TRBD2	once	TRBJ2-7
CASSPGTALQPQHF	TGCGCCAGCAGCCCGGGGACAGCTCTCCAGCCCCAGCATTTT	TRBV5-1	TRBD1	once	TRBJ1-5
CASSARRTGEGLGNTEAFF	TGTGCCAGCAGCGCCCGACGGACAGGGGAAGGTCTAGGGAACACTGAAGCTTTCTTT	TRBV7-8	TRBD1	NA	TRBJ1-1
CASSLEPGSYGYTF	TGTGCCAGCAGCTTAGAGCCGGGAAGCTATGGCTACACCTTC	TRBV7-8	NA	NA	TRBJ1-2
CASRRTGTDTQYF	TGTGCCAGCAGACGGACTGGAACAGATACGCAGTATTTT	TRBV6-1	NA	NA	TRBJ2-3
CASSLGSSGNNEQFF	TGTGCCAGCAGCTTAGGGTCTAGCGGAAACAATGAGCAGTTCTTC	TRBV7-3	TRBD2	NA	TRBJ2-1
CASGRDSYEQYF	TGCGCCAGTGGACGGGACAGCTACGAGCAGTACTTC	TRBV5-1	TRBD1	NA	TRBJ2-7
CASSSTGGQNGYTF	TGTGCCAGCAGCTCGACAGGGGGACAAAATGGCTACACCTTC	TRBV2	TRBD1	NA	TRBJ1-2
CASSSQPGLAGDGYNEQFF	TGTGCCAGCAGCTCTCAGCCGGGACTAGCGGGAGATGGTTACAATGAGCAGTTCTTC	TRBV5-6	TRBD2	once	TRBJ2-1
CAWDRGTPLHF	TGTGCCTGGGACAGGGGAACACCCCTCCACTTT	TRBV30	TRBD1	NA	TRBJ1-6
CASSLGTTNYGYTF	TGTGCCAGCAGCTTAGGAACAACTAACTATGGCTACACCTTC	TRBV7-2	NA	NA	TRBJ1-2
CASSLQAMNTEAFF	TGTGCCAGTAGTTTGCAGGCGATGAACACTGAAGCTTTCTTT	TRBV19	NA	NA	TRBJ1-1
CASSPGATRGAETQYF	TGTGCCAGTAGCCCCGGGGCGACTAGGGGAGCGGAGACCCAGTACTTC	TRBV19	NA	once	TRBJ2-5
CASRAASGGGQPQHF	TGTGCCAGCCGTGCGGCCTCAGGGGGCGGTCAGCCCCAGCATTTT	TRBV6-5	TRBD1	NA	TRBJ1-5
CASSVTSGTYNEQFF	TGTGCCAGCAGTGTAACTAGCGGGACCTACAATGAGCAGTTCTTC	TRBV6-5	TRBD2	NA	TRBJ2-1
CASSIREAGNTEAFF	TGTGCCAGTAGCATAAGGGAGGCAGGGAATACTGAAGCTTTCTTT	TRBV19	NA	NA	TRBJ1-1
CASSVTSVGELFF	TGTGCCAGCAGCGTCACTAGCGTTGGGGAGCTGTTTTTT	TRBV7-9	TRBD2	NA	TRBJ2-2
CATRGQGAWTEAFF	TGTGCCACCAGGGGACAGGGCGCGTGGACTGAAGCTTTCTTT	TRBV6-5	TRBD1	NA	TRBJ1-1
CASSARSGRVTGELFF	TGTGCCAGCAGTGCTCGTAGCGGGAGGGTTACCGGGGAGCTGTTTTTT	TRBV2	TRBD2	NA	TRBJ2-2
CASSPRTPGGSEKLFF	TGTGCCAGCTCACCGAGGACACCCGGAGGGAGTGAAAAACTGTTTTTT	TRBV18	NA	NA	TRBJ1-4
CAISVGTGQGYTF	TGTGCCATCAGTGTAGGGACAGGGCAAGGCTACACCTTC	TRBV10-3	TRBD1	NA	TRBJ1-2
CASSLEAGNTEAFF	TGTGCCAGCAGCTTGGAAGCAGGGAACACTGAAGCTTTCTTT	TRBV5-5	NA	NA	TRBJ1-1
CSVAETGRFSYEQYF	TGCAGCGTTGCGGAGACAGGCCGATTCTCCTACGAGCAGTACTTC	TRBV29-1	NA	NA	TRBJ2-7
CASTLGGYGNEQFF	TGTGCCAGCACGTTGGGCGGGTACGGCAATGAGCAGTTCTTC	TRBV7-6	NA	NA	TRBJ2-1
CASSRLRDRGHGNQPQHF	TGCGCCAGCAGTCGGCTCCGGGACAGGGGGCACGGCAATCAGCCCCAGCATTTT	TRBV4-1	TRBD1	NA	TRBJ1-5
CASSPYPSGTWNEQFF	TGTGCCAGCAGCCCGTACCCTAGCGGGACTTGGAATGAGCAGTTCTTC	TRBV11-2	TRBD2	NA	TRBJ2-1
CASSYPGSHTF	TGTGCCAGCAGTTACCCCGGGTCTCACACCTTC	TRBV6-6	NA	NA	TRBJ1-2
CASSPQRGGSTDTQYF	TGTGCCAGCAGCCCCCAGAGGGGGGGGAGCACAGATACGCAGTATTTT	TRBV7-2	NA	once	TRBJ2-3
CASRGEFGTGHAQPQHF	TGTGCCAGTAGGGGAGAGTTTGGGACAGGTCACGCTCAGCCCCAGCATTTT	TRBV19	TRBD1	NA	TRBJ1-5
CASSVARSGSGDEQFF	TGTGCCAGCAGCGTAGCGAGGAGCGGGAGTGGTGATGAGCAGTTCTTC	TRBV9	TRBD2	NA	TRBJ2-1
CSAPRDYGYTF	TGCAGTGCCCCCAGGGACTATGGCTACACCTTC	TRBV20-1	NA	NA	TRBJ1-2
CASSRQGTSGNEQFF	TGTGCCAGCAGCCGCCAGGGGACTAGCGGGAATGAGCAGTTCTTC	TRBV7-3	TRBD2	NA	TRBJ2-1
CASSRRLANSETQYF	TGTGCCAGTAGTCGACGACTAGCTAATTCGGAGACCCAGTACTTC	TRBV19	TRBD2	NA	TRBJ2-5
CASSTGTSGYNEQFF	TGTGCCAGCTCAACCGGGACTAGCGGTTACAATGAGCAGTTCTTC	TRBV6-4	TRBD2	NA	TRBJ2-1
CASSPFSAGDPGELFF	TGTGCCAGTAGCCCGTTTTCAGCGGGCGACCCCGGGGAGCTGTTTTTT	TRBV19	NA	NA	TRBJ2-2
CASSLDIRSYNEQFF	TGTGCCAGCAGCTTGGACATTCGCTCCTACAATGAGCAGTTCTTC	TRBV5-6	NA	NA	TRBJ2-1
CASSAEETQYF	TGTGCCAGCAGCGCAGAAGAGACCCAGTACTTC	TRBV2	NA	NA	TRBJ2-5
CASQGEPHEQYF	TGTGCCAGCCAAGGGGAACCCCACGAGCAGTACTTC	TRBV7-2	NA	once	TRBJ2-7
CASSPGGSYNEQFF	TGTGCCAGCAGCCCAGGGGGGTCCTACAATGAGCAGTTCTTC	TRBV6-4	NA	NA	TRBJ2-1
CASKKGQGNEQFF	TGTGCCAGCAAAAAAGGACAGGGGAATGAGCAGTTCTTC	TRBV6-5	TRBD1	once	TRBJ2-1
CASSQEGGSRRDSPLHF	TGCGCCAGCAGCCAAGAAGGGGGCAGTCGCCGTGATTCACCCCTCCACTTT	TRBV4-1	TRBD1	NA	TRBJ1-6
CASSLDGTSGINEQYF	TGTGCCAGCAGCTTAGATGGGACTAGCGGGATCAACGAGCAGTACTTC	TRBV11-2	TRBD2	NA	TRBJ2-7